Below are 5 T cell receptor beta chains sequenced from a single sample in a study of molecular identifiers for immune sequencing clone quantification. TCRdb itself ran the PCR reads through MiXCR, one entry per CDR3 protein. The table lists a few hundred thousand distinct CDR3 sequences, 20% to 25% of them singletons. The sequenced sample consisted of naive CD8+ T cells from blood, with Jurkat cell RNA spiked in. The sample's subset: FACS-sorted CD8+CD4-CCR7+CD45RA+ naive T cells. Receptors originate from a human donor in good health. Some libraries in this study had Jurkat cell RNA spiked in.

This clonotype was counted many times. V is TRBV20-1 and J is TRBJ2-7; no clear D gene. Germline assignment: CDR1 DFQATT and CDR2 SNEGSKA (reference sequence). V dropped 1 base and J dropped 0 bases, with 7 bases sitting between them. The CDR3 loop spans 13 amino acids. The CDR3 nucleotides read TGCAGTGCTAGAGTGCCTAGCTCCTACGAGCAGTACTTC. Protein: CSARVPSSYEQYF.

The rearrangement links TRBV6-6 to TRBJ1-1; 7 nucleotides agree with TRBD1. The CDR3 has 13 residues. With 6 bases clipped from V and 4 bases from J, the junction kept 5 bases outside the gene matches. CDR1 and CDR2 (germline): MNHNY, SVGAGI (reference sequence). CDR3 sequence (DNA): TGTGCCAGCAGAGACAGGGCCTCCACTGAAGCTTTCTTT. Its protein product is CASRDRASTEAFF.

This clonotype was observed a handful of times. The chain couples TRBV4-1 to TRBJ2-4; D not resolved. Trimming pared 0 bases from V and 0 bases from J, leaving 6 bases between. CDR1 is MGHRA, CDR2 YSYEKL, per germline. This CDR3 spans 15 amino acids. CDR3 DNA: TGCGCCAGCAGCCAAGACAGAGGAGCCAAAAACATTCAGTACTTC. It specifies CASSQDRGAKNIQYF.

This clonotype occurred a few times. The rearrangement links TRBV12-3 or TRBV12-4 to TRBJ2-1, with a weak D call TRBD1 (5 bases). The CDR3 spans 15 residues. Trimming cost V 4 bases and J 4 bases, with 14 bases left between them. This chain's CDR3 is CASSYQGRVYNEQFF. DNA of the CDR3: TGTGCCAGCAGTTACCAGGGTAGGGTTTACAATGAGCAGTTCTTC.

This clonotype was seen more than once but under ten times. The chain uses TRBV28 and TRBJ2-1; D unresolved. Germline lookup yields CDR1 MDHEN and CDR2 SYDVKM. V was cut by 6 bases and J by 0 bases, with 15 bases left in between. The CDR3 contains 16 residues. CDR3 in DNA: TGTGCCAGCAGGCCCGGGCCGCGAAGCTCCTACAATGAGCAGTTCTTC. Its protein product is CASRPGPRSSYNEQFF.